One sample yielded the 20 T cell receptor beta chains listed below, sequenced in a study of cytomegalovirus exposure and HLA in healthy donors. The PCR used 60 Vbeta and 13 Jbeta primers. The repertoire was sequenced with immunoSEQ multiplex PCR; TCRdb's copy has only in-frame clones and lacks some. This table holds 220,000 or so clones. What was sequenced was PBMCs. The receptors here all came from a girl aged 2-15 years in good health and CMV-seropositive.

This rearrangement joins TRBV29-1 to TRBJ1-1; tentative D call: TRBD1 (6 bases). Trimming took 7 bases from V and 4 from J, leaving 19 bases between them. This CDR3 spans 14 amino acids. In germline, CDR1 is SQVTM, CDR2 ANQGSEA. The CDR3 DNA follows: TGCAGCGCCCGCCCGGCACAGGGTATCACTGAAGCTTTCTTT. Residues: CSARPAQGITEAFF.

The chain links TRBV10-3 to TRBJ2-3; 9 bases align to TRBD2. Germline loops: CDR1 ENHRY, CDR2 SYGVKD. The CDR3 totals 15 residues. V was pared by 3 bases and J by 2 bases, with 3 bases of the junction left unmatched. The CDR3 sequence: CAISEQREATDTQYF. In nucleotides, the CDR3 is TGTGCCATCAGTGAACAGCGGGAGGCCACAGATACGCAGTATTTT.

J is TRBJ2-1 and V is TRBV7-2; D possibly corresponds to TRBD2 (5 bases). Looked up from germline, CDR1 is SGHTA and CDR2 is FQGNSA. Trimming pared 8 bases from V and 0 bases from J, leaving 14 bases between. The length of the CDR3 is 15 residues. CDR3: CASGSGETSYNEQFF. In DNA, the CDR3 is TGTGCCAGCGGGTCCGGGGAGACCTCCTACAATGAGCAGTTCTTC.

The chain has TRBV5-4 and TRBJ2-3; a weak D match, TRBD1 (6 bases). V was clipped by 4 bases and J by 5 bases, with 23 bases between them. CDR3 length: 17 amino acids. From germline, CDR1 is SGHNT and CDR2 YYREEE (reference sequence). CDR3 sequence reads: CASSPAGTQVKGDTQYF. The CDR3 nucleotides read TGTGCCAGCAGCCCGGCCGGGACACAAGTTAAGGGAGATACGCAGTATTTT.

The gene calls are TRBV28 and TRBJ1-2, with TRBD1 identical over 10 bases. The CDR3 runs to 13 residues. Germline-derived CDR1 and CDR2 are MDHEN and SYDVKM. V dropped 5 bases and J dropped 5; count of bases not matched to a gene: 2. The CDR3 nucleotides are TGTGCCAGCAGTGCGGGACAGGGGTATGGCTACACCTTC. Its translation is CASSAGQGYGYTF.

The V and J genes are TRBV5-1 and TRBJ1-5; 7 bases map to TRBD1. This CDR3 is 14 amino acids long. Germline V gene sequence: CDR1 SGHRS, CDR2 YFSETQ. Trimming removed 1 base from V and 5 bases from J; junction bases left unmatched: 3. This CDR3 is CASSLSQGDQPQHF. CDR3 nucleotides: TGCGCCAGCAGCTTGAGTCAGGGGGATCAGCCCCAGCATTTT.

This rearrangement joins TRBV14 to TRBJ1-1; D call uncertain. There are 11 residues in the CDR3. The germline V gene has CDR1 SGHDN and CDR2 FVKESK. Trimming cost V 4 bases and J 4 bases, with 4 bases left between them. The CDR3 loop is CASSLSTEAFF. The CDR3 DNA sequence: TGTGCCAGCAGCCTCAGCACTGAAGCTTTCTTT. The variable domain in full, completed from reference TRBV14 and TRBJ1-1, reads EAGVTQFPSHSVIEKGQTVTLRCDPISGHDNLYWYRRVMGKEIKFLLHFVKESKQDESGMPNNRFLAERTGGTYSTLKVQPAELEDSGVYFCASSLSTEAFFGQGTRLTVV.

The chain joins TRBV4-2 to TRBJ2-7, with a possible D match to TRBD2 (6 bases). Germline CDR1 and CDR2: LGHNA and YNFKEQ. Deletions cut 1 base from V and 7 bases from J, with 14 bases between. CDR3 length: 14 amino acids. CDR3 in DNA: TGTGCCAGCAGCCAAGCTGCACGGGAGTGGGAGCAGTACTTC. Translation: CASSQAAREWEQYF.

This chain links TRBV6-5 with TRBJ2-1, with a weak D call TRBD2 (6 bases). CDR1 MNHEY and CDR2 SVGAGI come from the germline V gene. The CDR3 contains 13 residues. V was cut by 2 bases and J by 9 bases, with 11 bases left in between. The CDR3 sequence is CASSYRASAEQFF. The CDR3 DNA sequence: TGTGCCAGCAGTTACCGGGCTAGCGCTGAGCAGTTCTTC.

The gene calls are TRBV2 and TRBJ2-3; possible D gene TRBD1, 6 bases. CDR3 length: 15 residues. Per germline, CDR1 SNHLY and CDR2 FYNNEI. V dropped 7 bases and J dropped 1 base, with 15 bases sitting between them. For the CDR3, the DNA is TGTGCCAGCAAGGGGGACGTGCCGCGCACAGATACGCAGTATTTT. It encodes CASKGDVPRTDTQYF. The variable domain in full, with the rest retrieved from reference TRBV2 and TRBJ2-3, is EPEVTQTPSHQVTQMGQEVILRCVPISNHLYFYWYRQILGQKVEFLVSFYNNEISEKSEIFDDQFSVERPDGSNFTLKIRSTKLEDSAMYFCASKGDVPRTDTQYFGPGTRLTVL.

The CDR3 region is CASSGADPGYTF. The CDR3 bases are TGTGCCAGCAGTGGGGCGGACCCTGGCTACACCTTC. This rearrangement joins TRBV6-5 to TRBJ1-2, with D tentatively TRBD1 (5 bases). The CDR3 consists of 12 residues. Deletions cut 5 bases from V and 7 bases from J, with 11 bases between. The germline V gene has CDR1 MNHEY and CDR2 SVGAGI.

This chain uses TRBV9 with TRBJ1-1; D is uncertain. The germline V gene has CDR1 SGDLS and CDR2 YYNGEE. Trimming took 4 bases from V and 4 from J, leaving 5 bases between them. This CDR3 is built from 11 residues. Here the CDR3 DNA reads TGTGCCAGCAGCCAGGTCACTGAAGCTTTCTTT. It specifies CASSQVTEAFF. Variable domain in full (rest from reference TRBV9 and TRBJ1-1): DSGVTQTPKHLITATGQRVTLRCSPRSGDLSVYWYQQSLDQGLQFLIQYYNGEERAKGNILERFSAQQFPDLHSELNLSSLELGDSALYFCASSQVTEAFFGQGTRLTVV.

The V and J genes are TRBV2 and TRBJ2-1; 11 positions match TRBD2. V shed 6 bases and J 7 bases; nucleotides not matched to a gene: 8. CDR3 length equals 15 residues. The germline V gene has CDR1 SNHLY and CDR2 FYNNEI. Written as DNA, the CDR3 is TGTGCCAGCAGCCAAGGGGTAGCGGGAGGGAATGAGCAGTTCTTC. Its translation is CASSQGVAGGNEQFF.

The rearrangement links TRBV28 to TRBJ1-4; 7 bases line up with TRBD1. CDR3 length: 17 residues. The germline V gene encodes CDR1 MDHEN and CDR2 SYDVKM. Trimming took 6 bases from V and 4 from J; bases not matched to a gene: 14. The CDR3 nucleotides read TGTGCCAGCAGGGACTCGGACAGGACCCCTAGTAATGAAAAACTGTTTTTT. It yields the protein CASRDSDRTPSNEKLFF.

The rearrangement uses TRBV15 and TRBJ2-1; 8 positions agree with TRBD1. This CDR3 has 14 residues. Germline loops: CDR1 LNHNV, CDR2 YYDKDF (reference sequence). V lost 7 bases, J lost 5 bases, and 7 bases stayed unmatched. For the CDR3, the DNA is TGTGCCACCAACCCAGGGGGCGCAAACAATGAGCAGTTCTTC. It codes for CATNPGGANNEQFF. The variable domain in full, completed from reference TRBV15 and TRBJ2-1, reads DAMVIQNPRYQVTQFGKPVTLSCSQTLNHNVMYWYQQKSSQAPKLLFHYYDKDFNNEADTPDNFQSRRPNTSFCFLDIRSPGLGDTAMYLCATNPGGANNEQFFGPGTRLTVL.

This CDR3 is CSVEERDRGRAEQFF. The DNA of the CDR3 is TGCAGCGTTGAAGAGAGGGACAGGGGGAGGGCTGAGCAGTTCTTC. The rearrangement joins TRBV29-1 to TRBJ2-1; the match to TRBD1 covers 11 bases. V gave up 0 bases and J gave up 9 bases; unmatched junction bases: 7. Germline lookup yields CDR1 SQVTM and CDR2 ANQGSEA. This CDR3 contains 15 residues.

The chain links TRBV28 to TRBJ1-1, with D unclear. The CDR3 covers 13 residues. V was pared by 7 bases and J by 3 bases, with 12 bases between. Germline V gene lookup returns CDR1 MDHEN and CDR2 SYDVKM. In DNA form, the CDR3 reads TGTGCCAGCATCGTCAACTCCGACACTGAAGCTTTCTTT. Its protein is CASIVNSDTEAFF.

The chain has TRBV6-5 and TRBJ2-5, with 9 bases lining up with TRBD2. The CDR3 is 15 amino acids. J gave up 4 bases and V 6 bases, and 9 bases lay outside the gene matches. The germline CDR1 and CDR2 sequences are MNHEY and SVGAGI. The DNA for the CDR3 is TGTGCCAGCAGGGCCGGCGGGAGGGCCGGAGAGACCCAGTACTTC. It yields the protein CASRAGGRAGETQYF.

V usage is TRBV2 and J usage is TRBJ1-2; weak D call: TRBD1 (6 bases). Germline assignment: CDR1 SNHLY and CDR2 FYNNEI. The CDR3 loop spans 14 amino acids. V shed 5 bases and J shed 6 bases, with 16 bases lying between them. As DNA, the CDR3 is TGTGCCAGCAGTTCGGGACAAATTACCCATGGCTACACCTTC. It codes for CASSSGQITHGYTF.

CDR3 region: CASGGRNTDTQYF. Here the CDR3 DNA reads TGTGCCAGCGGGGGCAGGAACACAGATACGCAGTATTTT. The chain recombines TRBV9 with TRBJ2-3; D possibly corresponds to TRBD1 (6 bases). Germline lookup yields CDR1 SGDLS and CDR2 YYNGEE. There are 13 residues in the CDR3. V dropped 7 bases and J dropped 2 bases, with 11 bases sitting between them.